What follows is one TCR beta chain and its context. The data derive from a study of blood T cell repertoires in COVID-19. Repertoires were generated with immunoSEQ multiplex PCR, while TCRdb's copy carries only in-frame clones and drops some. The sample records 60,000 to 75,000 clones, around 80% being singletons. The length of the CDR3 is 14 residues. Germline CDR1 reads MNHNY; CDR2 reads SVGAGI (reference sequence). Deletions cut 5 bases from V and 6 bases from J, with 14 bases between. The chain recombines TRBV6-6 with TRBJ1-5, with D maybe TRBD1 (5 bases). The TCR was taken from a man in his sixties with active or convalescent COVID-19. The sequencing sample was made of peripheral blood. The CDR3 loop reads CASSLGIGVQPQHF. The CDR3 nucleotides read TGTGCCAGCAGTCTGGGAATAGGGGTTCAGCCCCAGCATTTT.